Following are 29 T cell receptor beta chains from one sample sequenced in a study of cytomegalovirus exposure and HLA in healthy donors. With 60 Vbeta and 13 Jbeta primers, the PCR was carried out. Only in-frame clones appear in the TCRdb table, and some are missing; sequencing was by immunoSEQ multiplex PCR. Seen here are more than 95,000 clones, 77% observed once, and the top ten hold roughly 13%. Sequencing used PBMCs. Receptors were obtained from a woman in her 40s in good health and CMV-seropositive.

This clone was observed a handful of times. V usage is TRBV11-1 and J usage is TRBJ2-1; no definite D call. In germline, CDR1 is SGHAT, CDR2 FQDESV (reference sequence). Trimming stripped 6 bases from V and 2 bases from J, with 11 bases between. The CDR3 has 14 amino acids. The CDR3 region is CASSPPTTYNEQFF. The CDR3 DNA reads TGTGCCAGCAGTCCCCCCACTACCTACAATGAGCAGTTCTTC.

The chain is built from TRBV2 and TRBJ1-6; TRBD1 agrees at 9 bases. CDR3 length equals 15 residues. Per the germline V gene, CDR1 is SNHLY and CDR2 is FYNNEI. Losses at the gene ends were 3 bases for V and 6 bases for J; bases not matched to a gene: 3. CDR3 sequence reads: CASSDGTGSNSPLHF. In nucleotides, the CDR3 is TGTGCCAGCAGTGACGGGACAGGGAGTAATTCACCCCTCCACTTT.

This clone was detected a few times. CDR3 in amino acids: CASSEGSEAYGYTF. The CDR3 DNA follows: TGTGCCAGCAGTGAAGGCAGCGAAGCCTATGGCTACACCTTC. This chain links TRBV2 with TRBJ1-2; no reliable D call. The V and J ends lost 1 base and 4 bases respectively, with 10 bases between them. CDR1 is SNHLY, CDR2 FYNNEI, per germline. CDR3 size: 14 residues.

The rearrangement uses TRBV5-4 and TRBJ2-2, with D tentatively TRBD1 (5 bases). This CDR3 is built from 14 residues. Germline CDR1 SGHNT, CDR2 YYREEE (reference sequence). V was pared by 1 base and J by 4 bases, with 8 bases between. CDR3 coding DNA: TGTGCCAGCAGCTTGTCACAGGTCACCGGGGAGCTGTTTTTT. This codes for CASSLSQVTGELFF.

The rearrangement links TRBV6-5 to TRBJ2-7, with D possibly TRBD2 on 6 matching bases. CDR3 length: 12 residues. Germline CDR1 MNHEY, CDR2 SVGAGI. Trimming removed 6 bases from V and 3 bases from J, with 9 bases in between. CDR3 bases: TGTGCCAGCAGGGCGACTAGCTACGAGCAGTACTTC. Residues: CASRATSYEQYF.

This CDR3 reads CASSLVTATGELFF. The CDR3 nucleotides are TGTGCCAGCAGCTTAGTCACTGCGACCGGGGAGCTGTTTTTT. The gene calls are TRBV11-3 and TRBJ2-2; D is uncertain. There are 14 residues in the CDR3. The V gene lost 1 base and the J gene lost 5 bases, with 8 bases spanning the gap. The V gene's germline CDR1 is SGHNT and CDR2 YENEEA. The whole variable domain, filled in from reference TRBV11-3 and TRBJ2-2, reads EAGVVQSPRYKIIEKKQPVAFWCNPISGHNTLYWYLQNLGQGPELLIRYENEEAVDDSQLPKDRFSAERLKGVDSTLKIQPAELGDSAVYLCASSLVTATGELFFGEGSRLTVL.

This clone has a single count. This chain connects TRBV6-6 to TRBJ2-5; maybe TRBD1 (6 bases). The J call is uncertain, as TRBJ2-7 better fits the DNA end. The length of the CDR3 is 15 residues. Germline-derived CDR1 and CDR2 are MNHNY and SVGAGI (reference sequence). This CDR3 reads CASSYRGGFSYEQYF. The CDR3 DNA is TGTGCCAGCAGTTACCGAGGGGGTTTCTCCTACGAGCAGTACTTC.

The gene calls are TRBV28 and TRBJ1-5; D is possibly TRBD1 (5 bases). The CDR3 consists of 14 residues. Trimming left V 2 bases short and J 6 bases short, with 11 bases between. Looked up from germline, CDR1 is MDHEN and CDR2 is SYDVKM. The CDR3 DNA reads TGTGCCAGCAGTTTAACAGGCGCGCCTCAGCCCCAGCATTTT. Translated: CASSLTGAPQPQHF.

The CDR3 sequence: CAWSGSGIQETQYF. The DNA of the CDR3 is TGTGCCTGGAGTGGTTCGGGGATACAAGAGACCCAGTACTTC. The chain combines TRBV30 with TRBJ2-5; maybe TRBD2 (5 bases). Trimming left V 1 base short and J 2 bases short, with 11 bases between. Germline V gene sequence: CDR1 GTSNPN, CDR2 SVGIG (reference sequence). The CDR3 consists of 14 residues. The entire variable domain, with the rest obtained from reference TRBV30 and TRBJ2-5, is as follows: SQTIHQWPATLVQPVGSPLSLECTVEGTSNPNLYWYRQAAGRGLQLLFYSVGIGQISSEVPQNLSASRPQDRQFILSSKKLLLSDSGFYLCAWSGSGIQETQYFGPGTRLLVL.

The rearrangement links TRBV4-2 to TRBJ1-6; D perhaps matches TRBD1 (6 bases). The V and J ends lost 3 bases and 5 bases respectively, with 11 bases between them. The CDR3 has 15 residues. The germline CDR1 and CDR2 sequences are LGHNA and YNFKEQ. This chain's CDR3 is CASSQETGNNSPLHF. In DNA form, the CDR3 reads TGTGCCAGCAGCCAGGAAACAGGGAATAATTCACCCCTCCACTTT.

This chain joins TRBV19 and TRBJ1-5; D is undetermined. V was shortened by 4 bases and J by 0 bases, with 10 bases between the two germline ends. The CDR3 sequence is 15 residues long. Germline V gene lookup returns CDR1 LNHDA and CDR2 SQIVND (reference sequence). CDR3 residues: CASSKSGYSNQPQHF. DNA for the CDR3: TGTGCCAGTAGTAAGTCGGGGTATAGCAATCAGCCCCAGCATTTT. The full variable domain, rest sourced from reference TRBV19 and TRBJ1-5, is DGGITQSPKYLFRKEGQNVTLSCEQNLNHDAMYWYRQDPGQGLRLIYYSQIVNDFQKGDIAEGYSVSREKKESFPLTVTSAQKNPTAFYLCASSKSGYSNQPQHFGDGTRLSIL.

The V and J genes are TRBV6-1 and TRBJ1-1; D not certain. Between the trimmed V and J ends, which lost 8 bases and 0 bases, there was a span of 10 bases. CDR1 and CDR2 (germline): MNHNS, SASEGT. The CDR3 is made up of 13 amino acids. CDR3 protein: CASQNPLNTEAFF. DNA of the CDR3: TGTGCCAGCCAGAACCCCTTGAACACTGAAGCTTTCTTT.

This sequence joins TRBV11-2 and TRBJ2-7; D might be TRBD2 (6 bases). Trimming shortened V by 4 bases and J by 8 bases, and 21 bases separated the two germline ends. The germline CDR1 and CDR2 sequences are SGHAT and FQNNGV. The CDR3 totals 15 residues. The CDR3 loop is CASSSTLYRDSKQYF. In nucleotides, the CDR3 is TGTGCCAGCAGCTCAACCCTGTACCGGGACTCCAAGCAGTACTTC. Together with reference TRBV11-2 and TRBJ2-7, the CDR3 gives the full variable domain: EAGVAQSPRYKIIEKRQSVAFWCNPISGHATLYWYQQILGQGPKLLIQFQNNGVVDDSQLPKDRFSAERLKGVDSTLKIQPAKLEDSAVYLCASSSTLYRDSKQYFGPGTRLTVT.

The chain couples TRBV5-4 to TRBJ2-2; 11 positions match TRBD1. Germline V CDR1 and CDR2: SGHNT, YYREEE (reference sequence). The CDR3 consists of 16 residues. The V and J ends lost 4 bases and 5 bases, in that order; junction bases with no gene match: 7. CDR3 residues: CASSTRDRGYTGELFF. In DNA form, the CDR3 reads TGTGCCAGCAGCACCCGGGACAGGGGGTATACCGGGGAGCTGTTTTTT.

There are a few counts of this clone. The rearrangement joins TRBV11-2 to TRBJ2-7, with 12 bases identical to TRBD2. The CDR3 loop spans 15 amino acids. V shed 5 bases and J 5 bases; nucleotides not matched to a gene: 7. Germline CDR1 and CDR2: SGHAT and FQNNGV. This CDR3 reads CASSRRTSGNHEQYF. The CDR3 DNA reads TGTGCCAGCAGCCGACGGACTAGCGGGAACCACGAGCAGTACTTC.

The chain uses TRBV27 and TRBJ2-7; 7 positions agree with TRBD1. Trimming at V came to 0 bases and at J to 2 bases, leaving 4 bases not matched to a gene. Germline values: CDR1 MNHEY, CDR2 SMNVEV (reference sequence). The CDR3 runs 15 residues. The CDR3 DNA follows: TGTGCCAGCAGTTTATCGACAGGGTTTCCCTACGAGCAGTACTTC. Its protein is CASSLSTGFPYEQYF.

This chain links TRBV15 with TRBJ1-3; weak D call: TRBD1 (5 bases). This CDR3 has 14 amino acids. Per germline, CDR1 LNHNV and CDR2 YYDKDF (reference sequence). V was clipped by 8 bases and J by 2 bases, with 13 bases between them. The CDR3 reads CATRPGVTGNTIYF. CDR3 DNA sequence: TGTGCCACCCGGCCGGGGGTGACTGGAAACACCATATATTTT. Based on the CDR3 plus reference TRBV15 and TRBJ1-3, the full variable domain is DAMVIQNPRYQVTQFGKPVTLSCSQTLNHNVMYWYQQKSSQAPKLLFHYYDKDFNNEADTPDNFQSRRPNTSFCFLDIRSPGLGDTAMYLCATRPGVTGNTIYFGEGSWLTVV.

This clone was observed a few times. The rearrangement joins TRBV5-1 to TRBJ2-3; D call uncertain. V lost 0 bases and J 6 bases, leaving 8 bases between the germline ends. The germline gives CDR1 SGHRS, CDR2 YFSETQ. The CDR3 contains 13 residues. The CDR3 DNA reads as TGCGCCAGCAGCTTGGGATTCGGGGATACGCAGTATTTT. This encodes CASSLGFGDTQYF.

There are a few counts of this clone. This chain links TRBV28 with TRBJ2-5; 12 bases are a match to TRBD2. Trimming cost V 6 bases and J 5 bases; bases outside gene matches: 16. The CDR3 runs 18 residues. The V gene's germline CDR1 is MDHEN and CDR2 SYDVKM. The CDR3 protein is CASSRTLAGGPWGETQYF. The CDR3 coding sequence is TGTGCCAGCAGCCGCACCCTAGCGGGAGGGCCGTGGGGGGAGACCCAGTACTTC.

The chain is built from TRBV27 and TRBJ1-4, with D perhaps TRBD1 (5 bases). This CDR3 region has 13 residues. Trimming removed 7 bases from V and 8 bases from J, with 14 bases in between. Germline lookup yields CDR1 MNHEY and CDR2 SMNVEV (reference sequence). In nucleotides, the CDR3 is TGTGCCAGCAAAACAGGTCCTGGAGAAAAACTGTTTTTT. Translated, it gives CASKTGPGEKLFF. Variable domain in full (rest from reference TRBV27 and TRBJ1-4): EAQVTQNPRYLITVTGKKLTVTCSQNMNHEYMSWYRQDPGLGLRQIYYSMNVEVTDKGDVPEGYKVSRKEKRNFPLILESPSPNQTSLYFCASKTGPGEKLFFGSGTQLSVL.

The rearrangement joins TRBV10-2 to TRBJ1-2; D gene unclear. CDR3 length equals 13 residues. Germline V CDR1 and CDR2: WSHSY, SAAADI. The ends were cut back, 1 base at V and 1 base at J, with 4 bases in the middle. The CDR3 DNA reads as TGCGCCAGCAGTGAGTTCCTTAACTATGGCTACACCTTC. It encodes CASSEFLNYGYTF.

The chain links TRBV11-2 to TRBJ2-7, with 8 bases that match TRBD2. The CDR3 has 17 amino acids. Germline CDR1 is SGHAT and CDR2 is FQNNGV. J was trimmed by 2 bases and V by 3 bases; bases with no gene match: 12. The CDR3 nucleotides are TGTGCCAGCAGCTTTAGTGATTTTCTAGCGGGCACCTACGAGCAGTACTTC. As protein: CASSFSDFLAGTYEQYF. The whole variable domain, remainder taken from reference TRBV11-2 and TRBJ2-7, is EAGVAQSPRYKIIEKRQSVAFWCNPISGHATLYWYQQILGQGPKLLIQFQNNGVVDDSQLPKDRFSAERLKGVDSTLKIQPAKLEDSAVYLCASSFSDFLAGTYEQYFGPGTRLTVT.

The J gene is TRBJ2-3, the V gene TRBV19; 14 bases are shared with TRBD2. CDR3 length: 14 residues. The germline gives CDR1 LNHDA, CDR2 SQIVND (reference sequence). Trimming removed 6 bases from V and 5 bases from J; junction bases left unmatched: 1. CDR3 sequence reads: CASRTSGRGDTQYF. In nucleotides, the CDR3 is TGTGCCAGTAGGACTAGCGGGAGGGGAGATACGCAGTATTTT.

The chain employs TRBV7-8 and TRBJ2-7; D is perhaps TRBD1 (6 bases). Germline V lookup: CDR1 SGHVS, CDR2 FQNEAQ. V was clipped by 5 bases and J by 0 bases, with 11 bases between them. CDR3 length: 14 residues. CDR3 in DNA: TGTGCCAGCAGCGCCGGACAGAGCTCCTACGAGCAGTACTTC. This encodes CASSAGQSSYEQYF.

This clone was recorded once. The junction departs from germline at one end; a sequencing error may be responsible. CDR3 sequence (DNA): TGTGCCAGCAGAGCACTAGCTAGTTCCTCCAATGAGCAGTTCTTC. It yields the protein CASRALASSSNEQFF. The chain links TRBV11-2 to TRBJ2-1; TRBD2 might be the D (6 bases). Looked up from germline, CDR1 is SGHAT and CDR2 is FQNNGV. This CDR3 is 15 amino acids long.

This clone was recorded once. The rearrangement uses TRBV28 and TRBJ1-1; D not certain. Trimming shortened V by 2 bases and J by 0 bases, and 10 bases separated the two germline ends. Germline V CDR1 and CDR2: MDHEN, SYDVKM. The CDR3 consists of 15 residues. CDR3 sequence: CASSLDEVMNTEAFF. The CDR3 DNA reads as TGTGCCAGCAGTTTAGACGAGGTCATGAACACTGAAGCTTTCTTT.

The J gene is TRBJ2-7, the V gene TRBV19; no definite D call. Trimming left V 5 bases short and J 3 bases short, with 11 bases between. The CDR3 is 13 residues long. Germline lookup yields CDR1 LNHDA and CDR2 SQIVND (reference sequence). CDR3 in amino acids: CASSPHNYYEQYF. The CDR3 DNA follows: TGTGCCAGTAGTCCACATAACTACTACGAGCAGTACTTC.

This chain joins TRBV28 and TRBJ1-5; possible D gene TRBD1, 5 bases. The germline V gene encodes CDR1 MDHEN and CDR2 SYDVKM. Trimming removed 5 bases at V and 5 bases at J, with 13 bases between. The CDR3 consists of 14 residues. CDR3 DNA sequence: TGTGCCAGCAGTCCGGGGGGGATTTATCAGCCCCAGCATTTT. Translation gives CASSPGGIYQPQHF.

This clone has only one observation. The rearrangement links TRBV7-8 to TRBJ1-2, with D possibly being TRBD1 (5 bases). CDR3 length: 14 residues. Germline V CDR1 and CDR2: SGHVS, FQNEAQ. V shed 0 bases and J shed 7 bases, with 12 bases lying between them. CDR3 DNA: TGTGCCAGCAGCTTAGCCCCTACGCAGGGTGGCTACACCTTC. This translates into CASSLAPTQGGYTF.